A selection of T cell receptor beta chains follows, all from one sample in a study of T cells in Graves' hyperthyroidism and ophthalmopathy. TCRdb fed the multiplex PCR reads into MiXCR, producing one record per CDR3 protein. The sample has more than 500,000 distinct CDR3 sequences; 12% to 15% are singletons. Sample: blood. The receptor set was obtained from a woman between 35 and 50 years old with Graves' hyperthyroidism. CDR3s include the opening cysteine and the closing phenylalanine or tryptophan. The D gene is left open where the match is weak. Not all rows give a size; the values are once, few, many and, for expanded clones, a class.

few,TRBV6-4,.,TRBJ2-4,CASSGLTPSVQRLAKNIQYF,TGTGCCAGCAGTGGCCTCACTCCATCCGTACAGAGACTAGCCAAAAACATTCAGTACTTC
.,TRBV5-1,TRBD1,TRBJ1-4,CASSVWGRGQEKLFF,TGCGCCAGCAGCGTCTGGGGTAGGGGGCAGGAAAAACTGTTTTTT
.,TRBV2,.,TRBJ1-6,CASSEGGDSPLHF,TGTGCCAGCAGTGAAGGAGGGGATTCACCCCTCCACTTT
many,TRBV20-1,.,TRBJ1-1,CSARGPTGNTEAFF,TGCAGTGCTAGAGGCCCGACAGGAAACACTGAAGCTTTCTTT
many,TRBV24-1,.,TRBJ1-1,CATSDRMDTEAFF,TGTGCCACCAGTGACAGGATGGATACTGAAGCTTTCTTT
.,TRBV30,.,TRBJ2-2,CAWTLVTRGELFF,TGTGCCTGGACCCTGGTAACCCGCGGGGAGCTGTTTTTT
.,TRBV6-1,TRBD1,TRBJ2-7,CASSQSRDSYEQYF,TGTGCCAGCAGTCAGTCCCGGGACAGCTACGAGCAGTACTTC
many,TRBV12-3/TRBV12-4,.,TRBJ1-1,CASSFSGMNTEAFF,TGTGCCAGCAGTTTTTCCGGGATGAACACTGAAGCTTTCTTT
.,TRBV7-9,.,TRBJ1-4,CASSLYPHDWKTNEKLFF,TGTGCCAGCAGCTTATATCCCCATGACTGGAAGACTAATGAAAAACTGTTTTTT
few,TRBV20-1,.,TRBJ1-5,CSALGTENQPQHF,TGCAGTGCTCTCGGGACGGAGAATCAGCCCCAGCATTTT
.,TRBV12-3/TRBV12-4,.,TRBJ2-5,CASSAGPSGQETQYF,TGTGCCAGCAGCGCAGGGCCTAGTGGCCAAGAGACCCAGTACTTC
few,TRBV7-9,.,TRBJ2-5,CASSLPAGTLQETQYF,TGTGCCAGCAGCTTACCAGCGGGCACCCTCCAAGAGACCCAGTACTTC
many,TRBV7-2,TRBD1,TRBJ2-3,CASSLKLSAGTGRDTQYF,TGTGCCAGCAGCTTAAAGCTGAGCGCCGGGACAGGGAGAGATACGCAGTATTTT
many,TRBV6-1,.,TRBJ1-6,CASSAGVNSPLHF,TGTGCCAGCAGTGCAGGGGTTAATTCACCCCTCCACTTT
many,TRBV5-4,TRBD1,TRBJ2-7,CASSGDRGSYEQYF,TGTGCCAGCAGCGGCGACAGGGGCTCCTACGAGCAGTACTTC
many,TRBV27,.,TRBJ2-3,CASSFVPDRPSTDTQYF,TGTGCCAGCAGTTTCGTCCCGGACAGACCTAGCACAGATACGCAGTATTTT
few,TRBV6-4,.,TRBJ1-1,CASSDYSLGSSFVDPWNTEAFF,TGTGCCAGCAGTGACTACTCTTTAGGGTCTAGTTTTGTGGACCCCTGGAACACTGAAGCTTTCTTT
few,TRBV7-9,TRBD2,TRBJ2-5,CASSSEGLAGFQETQYF,TGTGCCAGCAGCTCGGAGGGACTAGCGGGATTTCAAGAGACCCAGTACTTC
many,TRBV5-6,.,TRBJ2-5,CASSLTRVEETQYF,TGTGCCAGCAGCCTTACTAGGGTCGAAGAGACCCAGTACTTC
many,TRBV5-1,TRBD1,TRBJ2-1,CASSLGQGTIYNEQFF,TGCGCCAGCAGCCTAGGACAGGGGACCATATACAATGAGCAGTTCTTC
.,TRBV19,TRBD2,TRBJ2-1,CASRPGLAGYNEQFF,TGTGCCAGCCGACCGGGACTAGCGGGGTACAATGAGCAGTTCTTC
few,TRBV9,TRBD2,TRBJ2-2,CASSTGLGFGGELFF,TGTGCCAGCAGTACGGGACTAGGGTTTGGCGGGGAGCTGTTTTTT
many,TRBV2,TRBD2,TRBJ2-3,CASSAGTSYTDTQYF,TGTGCCAGCAGTGCTGGGACTAGTTACACAGATACGCAGTATTTT
many,TRBV5-1,.,TRBJ2-1,CASSLDATIDEQFF,TGCGCCAGCAGCTTGGACGCGACAATCGATGAGCAGTTCTTC
many,TRBV7-3,TRBD1,TRBJ1-6,CASSPRQGGTLHF,TGTGCCAGCAGCCCGCGGCAGGGGGGAACCCTCCACTTT
.,TRBV6-1,.,TRBJ2-7,CASTRGGAYEQYF,TGTGCCAGCACTAGAGGAGGAGCCTACGAGCAGTACTTC
few,TRBV27,.,TRBJ2-7,CASSLWDGSYEQYF,TGTGCCAGCAGTTTATGGGACGGCTCCTACGAGCAGTACTTC
.,TRBV20-1,TRBD2,TRBJ2-1,CSARTLAGPYTEQFF,TGCAGTGCTAGAACTCTAGCGGGACCCTACACTGAGCAGTTCTTC
.,TRBV7-9,TRBD2,TRBJ2-2,CASSLAKAGGTAGELFF,TGTGCCAGCAGCTTAGCGAAAGCGGGAGGGACGGCCGGGGAGCTGTTTTTT
.,TRBV6-1,TRBD1,TRBJ2-3,CASSSTREYRGRGQDTQYF,TGTGCCAGCAGTAGTACCCGGGAATACCGGGGCAGGGGGCAAGATACGCAGTATTTT
few,TRBV10-3,.,TRBJ2-5,CAISERTDQETQYF,TGTGCCATCAGTGAGAGGACAGATCAAGAGACCCAGTACTTC
many,TRBV5-1,TRBD1,TRBJ2-7,CASSLPQGPNEQYF,TGCGCCAGCAGCTTGCCACAGGGGCCCAACGAGCAGTACTTC
.,TRBV6-1,.,TRBJ2-7,CASSSPTESYEQYF,TGTGCCAGCAGCTCCCCGACGGAGTCCTACGAGCAGTACTTC
.,TRBV11-2,TRBD2,TRBJ2-1,CASSRGTSGAYNEQFF,TGTGCCAGCAGCCGAGGGACTAGCGGGGCCTACAATGAGCAGTTCTTC
many,TRBV28,TRBD1,TRBJ1-2,CASSGDRANYGYTF,TGTGCCAGCAGTGGGGACAGGGCTAACTATGGCTACACCTTC
many,TRBV7-2,.,TRBJ2-1,CASSFYSTEQFF,TGTGCCAGCAGTTTTTACTCCACTGAGCAGTTCTTC
few,TRBV6-5,.,TRBJ2-1,CASSYPQGRGTYNEQFF,TGTGCCAGCAGTTACCCCCAGGGCAGGGGAACCTACAATGAGCAGTTCTTC